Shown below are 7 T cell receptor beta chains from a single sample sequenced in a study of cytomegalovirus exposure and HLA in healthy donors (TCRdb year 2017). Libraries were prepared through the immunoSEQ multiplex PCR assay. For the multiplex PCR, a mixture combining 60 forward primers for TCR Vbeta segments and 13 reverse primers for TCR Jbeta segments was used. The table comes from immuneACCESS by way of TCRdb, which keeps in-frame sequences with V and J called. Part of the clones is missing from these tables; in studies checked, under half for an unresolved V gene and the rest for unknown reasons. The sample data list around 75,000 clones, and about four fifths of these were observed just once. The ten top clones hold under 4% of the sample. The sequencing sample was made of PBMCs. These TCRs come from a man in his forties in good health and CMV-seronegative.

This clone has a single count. DNA for the CDR3: TGTGCCAGCAGCACCCTACCGAGCTCTGGAAACACCATATATTTT. Translation gives CASSTLPSSGNTIYF. The J gene is TRBJ1-3, the V gene TRBV7-2, with D hard to call. Trimming shortened V by 5 bases and J by 0 bases, and 11 bases separated the two germline ends. The germline CDR1 and CDR2 sequences are SGHTA and FQGNSA. The CDR3 is made up of 15 amino acids.

The CDR3 DNA follows: TGTGCCAGCAGCTCCTCGGGTAGCGGGGGGGCTGCCGGGGAGCTGTTTTTT. Its translation: CASSSSGSGGAAGELFF. The chain joins TRBV5-6 to TRBJ2-2, with 11 bases aligning to TRBD2. The germline gives CDR1 SGHDT, CDR2 YYEEEE. CDR3 length equals 17 residues. The V and J ends lost 3 bases and 6 bases, in that order; junction bases with no gene match: 10. Combining the CDR3 with reference TRBV5-6 and TRBJ2-2 gives the whole variable domain DAGVTQSPTHLIKTRGQQVTLRCSPKSGHDTVSWYQQALGQGPQFIFQYYEEEERQRGNFPDRFSGHQFPNYSSELNVNALLLGDSALYLCASSSSGSGGAAGELFFGEGSRLTVL.

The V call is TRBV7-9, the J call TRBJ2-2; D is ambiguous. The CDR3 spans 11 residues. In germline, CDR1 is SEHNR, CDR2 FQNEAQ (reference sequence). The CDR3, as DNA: TGTTCCATGGGCCAGTCCGGGGAGCTGTTTTTT. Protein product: CSMGQSGELFF.

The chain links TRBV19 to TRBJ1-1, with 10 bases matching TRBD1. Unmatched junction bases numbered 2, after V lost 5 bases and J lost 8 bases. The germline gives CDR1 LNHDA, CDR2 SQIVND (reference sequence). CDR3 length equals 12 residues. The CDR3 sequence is CASSQTGGEAFF. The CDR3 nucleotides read TGTGCCAGTAGTCAGACAGGGGGCGAAGCTTTCTTT.

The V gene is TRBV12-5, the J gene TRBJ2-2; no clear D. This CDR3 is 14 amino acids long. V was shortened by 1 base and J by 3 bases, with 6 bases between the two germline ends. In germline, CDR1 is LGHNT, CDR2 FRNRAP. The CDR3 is CASGLGQYTGELFF. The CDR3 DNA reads TGTGCTAGTGGTTTGGGGCAGTACACCGGGGAGCTGTTTTTT.

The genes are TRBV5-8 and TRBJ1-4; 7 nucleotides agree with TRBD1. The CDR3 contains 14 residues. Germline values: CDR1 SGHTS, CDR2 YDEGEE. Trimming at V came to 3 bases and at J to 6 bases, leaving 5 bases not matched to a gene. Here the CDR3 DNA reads TGTGCCAGCAGCTCCCGACAGGGTGATGAAAAACTGTTTTTT. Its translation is CASSSRQGDEKLFF.

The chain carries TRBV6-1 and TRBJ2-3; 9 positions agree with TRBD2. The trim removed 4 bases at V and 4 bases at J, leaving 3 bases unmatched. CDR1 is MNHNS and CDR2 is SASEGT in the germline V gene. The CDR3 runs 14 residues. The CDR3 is CASSVAGEADTQYF. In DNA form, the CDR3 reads TGTGCCAGCAGTGTAGCGGGGGAGGCAGATACGCAGTATTTT.